The 14 T cell receptor beta chains below were found in one sample sequenced in a study of T-cell reconstitution after alpha-beta-depleted transplantation in children. Unique molecular identifiers were incorporated into the prepared TCRbeta library. One entry per CDR3 protein, called by TCRdb with MiXCR from the PCR reads. The sample records over 100,000 distinct CDR3 sequences, about 9.3% being singletons. The specimen was PBMCs, collected before TCRalphabeta/CD19-depleted stem cell transplant. The origin of the receptors is a boy aged 2 to 10 with acute lymphoblastic leukemia, due to receive a stem cell transplant.

This clonotype was picked up many times. The chain is built from TRBV20-1 and TRBJ1-2; TRBD1 might be the D (6 bases). This CDR3 has 17 residues. The germline gives CDR1 DFQATT, CDR2 SNEGSKA (reference sequence). Trimming removed 2 bases at V and 1 base at J, with 20 bases between. For the CDR3, the DNA is TGCAGTGCTAGACGGTTCGGACAGACTCGACTTAACTATGGCTACACCTTC. Encoded protein: CSARRFGQTRLNYGYTF.

The chain joins TRBV5-1 to TRBJ2-6; D may correspond to TRBD1 or TRBD2 (5 bases each). Trimming cost V 4 bases and J 4 bases, with 15 bases left between them. Looked up from germline, CDR1 is SGHRS and CDR2 is YFSETQ. The CDR3 contains 16 residues. In DNA, the CDR3 is TGCGCCAGCAGCCGCTCGGGACGACTCGGGGCCAACGTCCTGACTTTC. Amino acid sequence: CASSRSGRLGANVLTF.

This clonotype occurred many times. V is TRBV29-1 and J is TRBJ2-1; TRBD2 is a possible D gene (7 bases). The CDR3 extends over 14 amino acids. Germline V CDR1 and CDR2: SQVTM, ANQGSEA. V was trimmed by 4 bases and J by 1 base, leaving 11 bases between them. In DNA form, the CDR3 reads TGCAGCGTTGTAGAGGGGGGGTCCTACAATGAGCAGTTCTTC. As protein: CSVVEGGSYNEQFF.

This clonotype was detected many times. The chain links TRBV7-9 to TRBJ2-1; 9 nucleotides line up with TRBD1. V was clipped by 2 bases and J by 6 bases; unmatched bases: 8. CDR3 length: 16 amino acids. From germline, CDR1 is SEHNR and CDR2 FQNEAQ (reference sequence). CDR3 residues: CASSLRRGQGPNEQFF. Here the CDR3 DNA reads TGTGCCAGCAGCTTAAGGCGGGGACAGGGACCCAATGAGCAGTTCTTC.

This clonotype was counted between two and nine times. The V gene is TRBV5-6, the J gene TRBJ2-7; TRBD2 aligns across 14 bases. The germline CDR1 and CDR2 sequences are SGHDT and YYEEEE. V dropped 3 bases and J dropped 5; count of bases not matched to a gene: 4. CDR3 length: 15 amino acids. In DNA form, the CDR3 reads TGTGCCAGCAGCTCCCTGGGACTAGCGGGAGACGAGCAGTACTTC. Amino acid sequence: CASSSLGLAGDEQYF.

This clonotype was seen many times. This chain links TRBV3-1 with TRBJ2-5; tentative D call: TRBD1 (6 bases). V gave up 1 base and J gave up 5 bases, with 11 bases separating them. CDR1 LGHDT and CDR2 YNNKEL come from the germline V gene (reference sequence). The CDR3 spans 14 residues. The CDR3 here is CASSQGHRVETQYF. CDR3 DNA sequence: TGTGCCAGCAGCCAAGGTCACAGGGTGGAGACCCAGTACTTC.

The chain links TRBV30 to TRBJ2-3; D ambiguous. Germline V CDR1 and CDR2: GTSNPN, SVGIG (reference sequence). V was trimmed by 2 bases and J by 4 bases, leaving 13 bases between them. The CDR3 totals 14 residues. The CDR3: CAWSNLFFADTQYF. CDR3 DNA: TGTGCCTGGAGTAACCTCTTCTTCGCAGATACGCAGTATTTT.

This chain links TRBV3-1 with TRBJ2-1; perhaps TRBD1 as D (5 bases). The CDR3 has 18 residues. The germline V and J ends were trimmed by 0 bases and 5 bases, with 20 bases remaining between them. The germline V gene encodes CDR1 LGHDT and CDR2 YNNKEL (reference sequence). CDR3 coding DNA: TGTGCCAGCAGCCAAGATAGGGGCCGTAGCATCAGGGACAATGAGCAGTTCTTC. It yields the protein CASSQDRGRSIRDNEQFF.

This clonotype was recorded a few times. The chain is built from TRBV5-4 and TRBJ2-1, with D unclear. Trimming shortened V by 2 bases and J by 8 bases, and 5 bases separated the two germline ends. This CDR3 spans 11 amino acids. Germline CDR1 is SGHNT and CDR2 is YYREEE (reference sequence). For the CDR3, the DNA is TGTGCCAGCAGCTTTTGGGATGAGCAGTTCTTC. As protein: CASSFWDEQFF.

This clonotype was seen a handful of times. The rearrangement uses TRBV6-1 and TRBJ2-3; D unclear. Germline CDR1 is MNHNS and CDR2 is SASEGT. CDR3 length: 13 residues. Trimming took off 6 bases at V and 5 bases at J, with 12 bases between the two ends. The CDR3 DNA reads as TGTGCCAGCAGAAAGCGCGGAGTAGATACGCAGTATTTT. This sequence encodes CASRKRGVDTQYF.

This clonotype was counted a few times. This is likely a read error, given that the CDR3 carries no conserved phenylalanine or tryptophan at its end. V is TRBV6-1 and J is TRBJ1-1; TRBD1 is a possible D gene (5 bases). This CDR3 has 15 amino acids. Germline V gene sequence: CDR1 MNHNS, CDR2 SASEGT. Trimming left V 4 bases short and J 0 bases short, with 12 bases between. The CDR3: CASSAPGRVNTEAFY. CDR3 nucleotide sequence: TGTGCCAGCAGTGCTCCTGGCAGGGTGAACACTGAAGCTTTCTAT.

This clonotype appeared many times. At one boundary the junction diverges from the germline segment, which might be a read error. This sequence joins TRBV28 and TRBJ2-7, with D possibly being TRBD1 or TRBD2 (5 bases each). Germline V gives CDR1 MDHEN, CDR2 SYDVKM. The CDR3 has 10 amino acids. The CDR3 protein is CASRSPGPHF. The CDR3 DNA sequence: TGTGCCAGCAGATCGCCGGGACCCCACTTC.

CDR3 sequence (DNA): TGTGCCAGCACCACTTCCTACGAGCAGTACTTC. This codes for CASTTSYEQYF. The chain has TRBV28 and TRBJ2-7; D is undetermined. The CDR3 covers 11 residues. From germline, CDR1 is MDHEN and CDR2 SYDVKM. The V end was cut by 7 bases, the J end by 1 base, with 5 bases between.

V and J are TRBV2 and TRBJ2-1, with TRBD2 matching 14 bases. Looked up from germline, CDR1 is SNHLY and CDR2 is FYNNEI. The CDR3 contains 19 residues. The V and J ends lost 6 bases and 0 bases, in that order; junction bases with no gene match: 10. In nucleotides, the CDR3 is TGTGCCAGCAGCCCCAGGACTAGCGGGAGGCCCATCTCCTACAATGAGCAGTTCTTC. Protein product: CASSPRTSGRPISYNEQFF.